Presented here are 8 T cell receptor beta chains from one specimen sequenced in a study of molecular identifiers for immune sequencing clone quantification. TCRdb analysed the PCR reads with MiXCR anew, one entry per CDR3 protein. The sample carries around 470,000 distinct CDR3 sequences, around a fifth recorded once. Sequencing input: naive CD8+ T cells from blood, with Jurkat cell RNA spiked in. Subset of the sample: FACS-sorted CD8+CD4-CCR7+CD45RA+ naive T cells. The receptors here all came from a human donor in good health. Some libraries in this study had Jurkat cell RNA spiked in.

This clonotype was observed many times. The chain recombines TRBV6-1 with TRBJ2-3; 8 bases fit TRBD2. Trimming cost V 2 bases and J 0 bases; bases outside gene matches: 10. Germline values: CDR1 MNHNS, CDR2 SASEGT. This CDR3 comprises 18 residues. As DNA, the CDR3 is TGTGCCAGCAGTGAATGGGGTATGTCTAGCGGGAGCACAGATACGCAGTATTTT. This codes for CASSEWGMSSGSTDTQYF.

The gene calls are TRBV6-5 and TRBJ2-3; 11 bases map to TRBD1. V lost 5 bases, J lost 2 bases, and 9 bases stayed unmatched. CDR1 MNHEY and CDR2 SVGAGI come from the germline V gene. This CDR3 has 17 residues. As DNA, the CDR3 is TGTGCCAGCAGTATTACGCGGGACAGGGGGTACACAGATACGCAGTATTTT. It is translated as CASSITRDRGYTDTQYF.

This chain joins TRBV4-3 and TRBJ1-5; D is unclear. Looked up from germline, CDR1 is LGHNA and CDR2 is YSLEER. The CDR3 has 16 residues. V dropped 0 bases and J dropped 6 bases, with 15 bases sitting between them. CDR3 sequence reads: CASSQEIRVGGQPQHF. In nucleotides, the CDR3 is TGCGCCAGCAGCCAAGAAATCCGGGTGGGTGGTCAGCCCCAGCATTTT.

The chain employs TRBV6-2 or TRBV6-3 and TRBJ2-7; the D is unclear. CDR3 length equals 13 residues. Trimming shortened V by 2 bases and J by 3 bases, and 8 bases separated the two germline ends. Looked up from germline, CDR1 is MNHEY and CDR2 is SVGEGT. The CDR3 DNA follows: TGTGCCAGCAGTTACGCCTTTGGCTACGAGCAGTACTTC. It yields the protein CASSYAFGYEQYF.

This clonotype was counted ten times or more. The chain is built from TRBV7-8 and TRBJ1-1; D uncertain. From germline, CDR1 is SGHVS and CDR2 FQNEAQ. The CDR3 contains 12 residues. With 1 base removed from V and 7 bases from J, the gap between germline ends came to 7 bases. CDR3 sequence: CASSLGRDEAFF. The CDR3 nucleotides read TGTGCCAGCAGCTTAGGACGGGATGAAGCTTTCTTT. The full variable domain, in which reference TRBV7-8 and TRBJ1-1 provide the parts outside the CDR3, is GAGVSQSPRYKVAKRGQDVALRCDPISGHVSLFWYQQALGQGPEFLTYFQNEAQLDKSGLPSDRFFAERPEGSVSTLKIQRTQQEDSAVYLCASSLGRDEAFFGQGTRLTVV.

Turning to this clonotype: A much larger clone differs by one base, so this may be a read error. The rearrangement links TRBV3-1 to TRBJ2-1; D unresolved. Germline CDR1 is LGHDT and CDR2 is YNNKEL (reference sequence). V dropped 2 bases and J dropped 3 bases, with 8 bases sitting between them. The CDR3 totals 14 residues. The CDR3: CASSQSENYNEQFF. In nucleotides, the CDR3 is TGTGCCAGCAGCCAATCCGAGAACTACAATGAGCAGTTCTTC.

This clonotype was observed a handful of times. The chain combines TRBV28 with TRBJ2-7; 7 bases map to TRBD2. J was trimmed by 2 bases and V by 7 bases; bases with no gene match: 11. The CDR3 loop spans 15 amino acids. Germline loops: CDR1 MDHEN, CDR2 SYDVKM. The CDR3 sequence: CASTPSPSGPYEQYF. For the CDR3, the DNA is TGTGCCAGCACCCCAAGCCCTAGCGGCCCCTACGAGCAGTACTTC.

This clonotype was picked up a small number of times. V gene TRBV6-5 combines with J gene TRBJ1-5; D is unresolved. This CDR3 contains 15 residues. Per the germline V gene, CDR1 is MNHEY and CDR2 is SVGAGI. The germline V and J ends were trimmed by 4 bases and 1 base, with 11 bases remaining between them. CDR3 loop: CASSSFSGSNQPQHF. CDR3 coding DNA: TGTGCCAGCAGTTCGTTCTCTGGAAGCAATCAGCCCCAGCATTTT.